The clone carrying this T cell receptor beta chain has ten or more counts. Antigen specificity is unknown. TCRdb ran MiXCR on the 5' RACE reads and lists one entry per CDR3 protein. The repertoire holds nearly 200,000 distinct CDR3 sequences, with 18% as singletons. This sample was included in a study of T-cell memory formation after mild COVID-19. Trimming cost V 4 bases and J 1 base; bases outside gene matches: 7. The CDR3 extends over 18 amino acids. Germline loops: CDR1 SEHNR, CDR2 FQNEAQ (reference sequence). Findings of the study overall: Day 15 to 85 contractors were CD4/CD8 balanced; later expanders leaned CD4+. Several responding clones turned up in pre-infection memory, indicating that cross-reactive memory may have taken part.

This receptor was identified in an adult woman who had mild COVID-19 (a few samples of this study predate the infection). Cell type and time point are not known. The chain is built from TRBV7-9 and TRBJ2-6; 10 nucleotides match TRBD1. The material sequenced was PBMCs or a T cell subset sorted from them (not recorded which). CDR3 loop: CASSSWDRGMSGANVLTF. CDR3 DNA sequence: TGTGCCAGCAGCTCTTGGGACAGGGGTATGTCTGGGGCCAACGTCCTGACTTTC.